This T cell receptor beta chain was obtained from a study of blood T cell repertoires in COVID-19. Germline CDR1 SGHRS, CDR2 YFSETQ. This CDR3 spans 14 amino acids. The junction had 3 bases not matched to a gene; V was cut back by 2 bases and J by 5 bases. Clones were read by immunoSEQ multiplex PCR, and TCRdb kept only the in-frame ones, dropping some. The table has about 250,000 clones, 80% to 90% seen once. Worth noting for this clone: This sample includes further DNA sequences coding for the same CDR3.

This receptor was identified in a young woman with active or convalescent COVID-19. The sample consisted of peripheral blood. The rearrangement uses TRBV5-1 and TRBJ2-1, with TRBD1 identical over 8 bases. The DNA of the CDR3 is TGCGCCAGCAGCTTAGGGACAGGAGACAATGAGCAGTTCTTC. Amino acids: CASSLGTGDNEQFF.